The source of this T cell receptor (beta chain) is a study of T cells in Graves' hyperthyroidism and ophthalmopathy. Findings and caveats of the study: A model of 13 V-J features distinguished ophthalmopathy from stable hyperthyroidism.

This clonotype was recorded many times. Its antigen remains unknown. RNA transcripts were the template for amplifying TCR beta CDR3 regions. An initial round of RT-PCR targeting the TCR CDR3 relied on the HTBI primer set. TCRdb called the multiplex PCR reads again in MiXCR, with one record for every CDR3 protein. The data show under 250,000 distinct CDR3 sequences, with approximately 25% seen just once and approximately 35% held by the top ten. Trimming removed 2 bases at V and 4 bases at J, with 8 bases between. The CDR3 sequence is 13 residues long. Each diagnosis drew on symptoms, thyroxine, TRAb, thyroid ultrasound and orbital computed tomography findings.

What was sequenced was blood. This clonotype was obtained from a woman aged 40 to 49 with Graves' ophthalmopathy. This chain connects TRBV12-3 or TRBV12-4 to TRBJ2-5; D is unclear. The DNA of the CDR3 is TGTGCCAGCAGTTTAATTTTAGGAGAGACCCAGTACTTC. This translates into CASSLILGETQYF.